The next 17 T cell receptor beta chains were all read from a single sample in a study of T cells in Graves' hyperthyroidism and ophthalmopathy. TCR beta CDR3 regions were amplified from RNA transcripts. During a first-round RT-PCR of the TCR CDR3, the HTBI primer set was used. Using its own MiXCR run on the multiplex PCR reads, TCRdb lists one record per CDR3 protein. Here the sample spans roughly 700,000 distinct CDR3 sequences, 14% being singletons. The sequenced sample was blood. The receptors were gathered from a woman aged 18-29 years with Graves' hyperthyroidism.

This clonotype has a handful of counts. The CDR3 reads CASSRSTGIPHEQYF. The CDR3 DNA is TGTGCCAGCAGTCGTTCGACAGGGATCCCCCACGAGCAGTACTTC. The rearrangement joins TRBV28 to TRBJ2-7, with TRBD1 matching 7 bases. The CDR3 spans 15 residues. V lost 5 bases and J lost 5; bases outside the gene matches: 12. The germline gives CDR1 MDHEN, CDR2 SYDVKM. The complete variable domain, with remaining parts taken from reference TRBV28 and TRBJ2-7, reads DVKVTQSSRYLVKRTGEKVFLECVQDMDHENMFWYRQDPGLGLRLIYFSYDVKMKEKGDIPEGYSVSREKKERFSLILESASTNQTSMYLCASSRSTGIPHEQYFGPGTRLTVT.

Only a few counts were recorded for this clonotype. This rearrangement joins TRBV5-1 to TRBJ1-6; D ambiguous. The V gene lost 4 bases and the J gene lost 0 bases, with 11 bases spanning the gap. Germline lookup yields CDR1 SGHRS and CDR2 YFSETQ. The CDR3 sequence is 16 residues long. The CDR3 protein is CASSEEGSSYNSPLHF. As DNA, the CDR3 is TGCGCCAGCAGCGAGGAGGGAAGCTCCTATAATTCACCCCTCCACTTT.

The genes are TRBV11-2 and TRBJ1-4, with D hard to call. V shed 4 bases and J shed 8 bases, with 8 bases lying between them. The length of the CDR3 is 12 residues. From germline, CDR1 is SGHAT and CDR2 FQNNGV. The CDR3 protein is CASSSNSEKLFF. In DNA, the CDR3 is TGTGCCAGCAGCTCGAACAGCGAAAAACTGTTTTTT.

The J gene is TRBJ1-4, the V gene TRBV15, with a tentative D call TRBD1 (5 bases). CDR1 and CDR2 (germline): LNHNV, YYDKDF (reference sequence). Trimming cost V 3 bases and J 3 bases, with 11 bases left between them. The CDR3 is 15 amino acids. DNA for the CDR3: TGTGCCACCAGCAGGTTACAGGCCGCTAATGAAAAACTGTTTTTT. It codes for CATSRLQAANEKLFF.

The rearrangement links TRBV7-3 to TRBJ1-1, with a tentative D call TRBD1 (5 bases). Germline V gives CDR1 SGHTA, CDR2 FQGTGA. The CDR3 sequence is 17 residues long. Trimming cost V 0 bases and J 3 bases, with 17 bases left between them. CDR3 amino acids: CASSLTYRGLMDTEAFF. CDR3 nucleotide sequence: TGTGCCAGCAGCTTAACGTACCGGGGACTGATGGACACTGAAGCTTTCTTT.

This clonotype turned up a few times. The chain combines TRBV12-3 or TRBV12-4 with TRBJ2-7, with D tentatively TRBD1 (6 bases). The germline V and J ends were trimmed by 2 bases and 3 bases, with 11 bases remaining between them. The CDR3 spans 14 residues. DNA of the CDR3: TGTGCCAGCAGTTTACATCAGGGGTTCTACGAGCAGTACTTC. Protein product: CASSLHQGFYEQYF.

The table lists this clonotype with many counts. CDR3 in DNA: TGCAGTGCTAGCCAGGGGTATGAGCAGTACTTC. Its translation is CSASQGYEQYF. The chain recombines TRBV20-1 with TRBJ2-7; D may be TRBD1 (6 bases). Germline V gene lookup returns CDR1 DFQATT and CDR2 SNEGSKA (reference sequence). V was trimmed by 3 bases and J by 7 bases, leaving 10 bases between them. The CDR3 covers 11 residues.

This clonotype was seen more than once but under ten times. This chain joins TRBV20-1 and TRBJ1-2; no definite D call. The length of the CDR3 is 13 residues. CDR1 and CDR2 (germline): DFQATT, SNEGSKA (reference sequence). Trimming removed 0 bases at V and 7 bases at J, with 12 bases between. The CDR3 here is CSARDTGSGGYTF. CDR3 nucleotide sequence: TGCAGTGCTAGAGACACTGGATCGGGTGGCTACACCTTC.

This clonotype was seen at least ten times. The chain recombines TRBV27 with TRBJ2-7; 8 nucleotides align to TRBD1. This CDR3 contains 15 residues. Germline V gene data show CDR1 as MNHEY and CDR2 as SMNVEV (reference sequence). V dropped 5 bases and J dropped 1; count of bases not matched to a gene: 7. The CDR3, as DNA: TGTGCCAGCAGTCCTACAGGGGGTTGGTCCTACGAGCAGTACTTC. Protein: CASSPTGGWSYEQYF.

This clonotype occurred a few times. The rearrangement uses TRBV20-1 and TRBJ1-5; D perhaps matches TRBD1 (6 bases). The CDR3 covers 13 residues. V lost 3 bases and J lost 5, with 11 bases in between. CDR1 is DFQATT and CDR2 is SNEGSKA in the germline V gene (reference sequence). The CDR3 bases are TGCAGTGCTAGTACGACAGGTGATCAGCCCCAGCATTTT. It yields the protein CSASTTGDQPQHF.

On this clonotype itself: With only one base between it and a far larger clone, this is likely a read error. V gene TRBV11-2 combines with J gene TRBJ2-7, with no clear D. The CDR3 consists of 12 residues. With 3 bases removed from V and 2 bases from J, the gap between germline ends came to 5 bases. CDR1 and CDR2 (germline): SGHAT, FQNNGV. This chain's CDR3 is CASSFGAYEQYF. The CDR3 DNA reads TGTGCCAGCAGCTTTGGGGCCTACGAGCAGTACTTC.

This clonotype was seen repeatedly, ten times or more. The chain carries TRBV27 and TRBJ2-7; TRBD2 agrees at 7 bases. The V gene's germline CDR1 is MNHEY and CDR2 SMNVEV (reference sequence). CDR3 length equals 16 residues. V was clipped by 6 bases and J by 3 bases; unmatched bases: 14. CDR3 in DNA: TGTGCCAGCAGCCCATTCGCCCTGGGGGAGGGCTACGAGCAGTACTTC. Its protein product is CASSPFALGEGYEQYF.

This clonotype was detected many times. The gene calls are TRBV7-2 and TRBJ2-1, with a tentative D call TRBD1 (6 bases). Germline V lookup: CDR1 SGHTA, CDR2 FQGNSA. Trimming stripped 5 bases from V and 5 bases from J, with 22 bases between. This CDR3 is 17 amino acids long. CDR3 region: CASSPPLLGDTNNEQFF. The DNA for the CDR3 is TGTGCCAGCAGCCCCCCCCTTTTGGGGGACACAAACAATGAGCAGTTCTTC.

In regard to this clonotype: A much more abundant neighbour one base away suggests this may be a read error. No conserved phenylalanine or tryptophan is present at the end of the CDR3, so a read error is the likely explanation. The V call is TRBV28, the J call TRBJ1-5, with D perhaps TRBD1 (5 bases). Germline CDR1 reads MDHEN; CDR2 reads SYDVKM. There are 14 residues in the CDR3. Trimming pared 6 bases from V and 3 bases from J, leaving 12 bases between. CDR3: CASSFRDFNQPQHL. As DNA, the CDR3 is TGTGCCAGCAGCTTCCGGGACTTCAATCAGCCCCAGCATCTT.

This clonotype has only a few counts. Given a much more abundant clone one base away, this may be a read error. In DNA form, the CDR3 reads TGCAGTGCTAGGGGACAGGGGTACAATCAGCCCCAGCATTTT. This gives the protein CSARGQGYNQPQHF. The V call is TRBV20-1, the J call TRBJ1-5; 10 bases are a match to TRBD1. Per the germline V gene, CDR1 is DFQATT and CDR2 is SNEGSKA (reference sequence). The CDR3 is made up of 14 amino acids. V lost 3 bases to trimming and J lost 3 bases; unmatched junction nucleotides: 2.

This clonotype was seen many times. The chain uses TRBV18 and TRBJ2-7; D unclear. The CDR3 runs 14 residues. V was cut by 0 bases and J by 0 bases, with 6 bases left in between. Germline-derived CDR1 and CDR2 are KGHSH and LQKENI. In DNA form, the CDR3 reads TGTGCCAGCTCACCACCGACCAACTCCTACGAGCAGTACTTC. Its protein is CASSPPTNSYEQYF. Using reference TRBV18 and TRBJ2-7 for the parts outside the CDR3, the full variable domain is NAGVMQNPRHLVRRRGQEARLRCSPMKGHSHVYWYRQLPEEGLKFMVYLQKENIIDESGMPKERFSAEFPKEGPSILRIQQVVRGDSAAYFCASSPPTNSYEQYFGPGTRLTVT.

The sample holds many counts of this clonotype. The chain carries TRBV13 and TRBJ2-4, with D possibly TRBD2 on 6 matching bases. The germline CDR1 and CDR2 sequences are PRHDT and FYEKMQ (reference sequence). This CDR3 has 17 residues. The V and J ends lost 0 bases and 5 bases respectively, with 17 bases between them. The CDR3, as DNA: TGTGCCAGCAGCTTAGGCCCGGGGGAGAGGGAGGAAAACATTCAGTACTTC. Amino acids: CASSLGPGEREENIQYF.